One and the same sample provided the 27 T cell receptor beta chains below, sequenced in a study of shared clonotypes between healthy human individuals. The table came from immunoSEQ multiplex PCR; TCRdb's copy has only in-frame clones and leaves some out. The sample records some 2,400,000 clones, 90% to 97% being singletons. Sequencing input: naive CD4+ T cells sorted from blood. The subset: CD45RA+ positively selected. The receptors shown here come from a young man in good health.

CDR3 nucleotide sequence: TGTGCCAGCAAAGGGGGCCACTCTGGGGCCAACGTCCTGACTTTC. This codes for CASKGGHSGANVLTF. The chain links TRBV28 to TRBJ2-6, with TRBD1 identical over 7 bases. Germline-derived CDR1 and CDR2 are MDHEN and SYDVKM. The CDR3 loop spans 15 amino acids. With V trimmed by 7 bases and J by 0 bases, 3 bases remained unmatched.

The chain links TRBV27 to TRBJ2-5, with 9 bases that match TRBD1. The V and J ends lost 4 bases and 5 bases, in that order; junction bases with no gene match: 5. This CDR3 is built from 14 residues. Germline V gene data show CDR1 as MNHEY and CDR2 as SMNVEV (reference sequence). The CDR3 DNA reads TGTGCCAGCAGTTCACAGGGGGCGGTGGAGACCCAGTACTTC. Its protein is CASSSQGAVETQYF.

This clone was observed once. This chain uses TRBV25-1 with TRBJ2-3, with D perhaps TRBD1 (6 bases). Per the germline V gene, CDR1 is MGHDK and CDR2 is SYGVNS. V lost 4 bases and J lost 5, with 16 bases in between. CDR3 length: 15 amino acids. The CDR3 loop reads CASSVQGTVGDTQYF. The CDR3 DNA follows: TGTGCCAGCAGTGTTCAGGGGACCGTAGGAGATACGCAGTATTTT.

CDR3 nucleotide sequence: TGCGCCAGCAGCCAGCCGACGACAGGACGAAATGAAAAACTGTTTTTT. This encodes CASSQPTTGRNEKLFF. V usage is TRBV4-1 and J usage is TRBJ1-4; TRBD1 might be the D (6 bases). V was shortened by 3 bases and J by 5 bases, with 16 bases between the two germline ends. The CDR3 consists of 16 residues. Germline CDR1 reads MGHRA; CDR2 reads YSYEKL.

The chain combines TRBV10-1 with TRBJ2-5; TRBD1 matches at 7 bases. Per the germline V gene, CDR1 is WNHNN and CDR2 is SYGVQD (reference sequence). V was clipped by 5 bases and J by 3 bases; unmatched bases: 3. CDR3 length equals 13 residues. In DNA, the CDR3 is TGCGCCAGCAGTTCCGGACAGGAAGAGACCCAGTACTTC. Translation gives CASSSGQEETQYF.

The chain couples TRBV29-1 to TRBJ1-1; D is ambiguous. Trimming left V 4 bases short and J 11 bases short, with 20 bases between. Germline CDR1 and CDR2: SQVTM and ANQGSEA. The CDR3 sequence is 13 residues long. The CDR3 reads CSVAPREGGEAFF. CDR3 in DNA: TGCAGCGTTGCCCCCCGGGAGGGAGGCGAGGCTTTCTTT.

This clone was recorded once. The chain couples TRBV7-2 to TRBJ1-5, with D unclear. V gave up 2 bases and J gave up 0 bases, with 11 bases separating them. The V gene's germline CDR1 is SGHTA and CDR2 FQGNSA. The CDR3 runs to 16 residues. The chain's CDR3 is CASSLNWGYSNQPQHF. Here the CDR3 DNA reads TGTGCCAGCAGCTTAAACTGGGGTTATAGCAATCAGCCCCAGCATTTT.

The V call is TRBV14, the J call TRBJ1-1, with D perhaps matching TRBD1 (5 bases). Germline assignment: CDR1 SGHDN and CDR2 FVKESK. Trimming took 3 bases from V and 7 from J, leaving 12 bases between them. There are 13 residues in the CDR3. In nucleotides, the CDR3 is TGTGCCAGCAGCCAGACCATAACAGGTGAAGCTTTCTTT. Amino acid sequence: CASSQTITGEAFF.

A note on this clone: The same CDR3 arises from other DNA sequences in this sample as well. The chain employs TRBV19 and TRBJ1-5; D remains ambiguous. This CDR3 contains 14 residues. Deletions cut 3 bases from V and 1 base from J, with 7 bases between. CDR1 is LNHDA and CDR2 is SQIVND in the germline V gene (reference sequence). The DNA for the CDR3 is TGTGCCAGTAGTATTCGGTCCAGCAATCAGCCCCAGCATTTT. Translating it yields CASSIRSSNQPQHF. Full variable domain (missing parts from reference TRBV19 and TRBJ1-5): DGGITQSPKYLFRKEGQNVTLSCEQNLNHDAMYWYRQDPGQGLRLIYYSQIVNDFQKGDIAEGYSVSREKKESFPLTVTSAQKNPTAFYLCASSIRSSNQPQHFGDGTRLSIL.

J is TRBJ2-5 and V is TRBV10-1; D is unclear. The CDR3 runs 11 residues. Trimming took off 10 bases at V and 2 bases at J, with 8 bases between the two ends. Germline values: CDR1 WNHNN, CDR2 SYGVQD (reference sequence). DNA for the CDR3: TGCGCCACCCTAGATCAAGAGACCCAGTACTTC. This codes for CATLDQETQYF.

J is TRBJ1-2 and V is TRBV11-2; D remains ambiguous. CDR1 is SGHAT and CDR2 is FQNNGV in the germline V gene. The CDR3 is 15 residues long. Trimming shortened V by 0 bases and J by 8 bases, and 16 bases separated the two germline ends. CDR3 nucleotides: TGTGCCAGCAGCTTAGATTCCGCAGGACCCAGGGGCTACACCTTC. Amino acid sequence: CASSLDSAGPRGYTF.

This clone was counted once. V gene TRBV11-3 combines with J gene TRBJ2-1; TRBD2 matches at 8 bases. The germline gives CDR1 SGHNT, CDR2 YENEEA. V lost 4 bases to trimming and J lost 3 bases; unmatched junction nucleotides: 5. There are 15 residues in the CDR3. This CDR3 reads CASSSGLADYNEQFF. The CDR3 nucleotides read TGTGCCAGCAGCTCAGGACTAGCTGACTACAATGAGCAGTTCTTC.

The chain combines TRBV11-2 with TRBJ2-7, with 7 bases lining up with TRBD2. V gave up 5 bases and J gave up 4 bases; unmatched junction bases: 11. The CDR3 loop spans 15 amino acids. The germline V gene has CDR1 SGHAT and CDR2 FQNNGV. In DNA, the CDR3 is TGTGCCAGCAGCCCTCCCGGGACTACCCGATACGAGCAGTACTTC. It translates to CASSPPGTTRYEQYF.

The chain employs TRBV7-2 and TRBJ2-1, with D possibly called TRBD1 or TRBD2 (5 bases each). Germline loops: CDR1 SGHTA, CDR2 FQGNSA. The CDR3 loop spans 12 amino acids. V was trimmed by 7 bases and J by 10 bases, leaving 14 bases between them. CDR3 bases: TGTGCCAGCACCCACAAAGGGGAGGAGCAGTTCTTC. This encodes CASTHKGEEQFF.

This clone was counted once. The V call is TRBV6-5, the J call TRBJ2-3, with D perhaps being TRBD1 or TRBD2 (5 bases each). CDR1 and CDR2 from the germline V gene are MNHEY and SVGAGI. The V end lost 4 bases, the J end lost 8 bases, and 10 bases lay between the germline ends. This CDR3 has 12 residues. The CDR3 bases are TGTGCCAGCAGTTCGGGGCGGACTACGCAGTATTTT. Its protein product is CASSSGRTTQYF.

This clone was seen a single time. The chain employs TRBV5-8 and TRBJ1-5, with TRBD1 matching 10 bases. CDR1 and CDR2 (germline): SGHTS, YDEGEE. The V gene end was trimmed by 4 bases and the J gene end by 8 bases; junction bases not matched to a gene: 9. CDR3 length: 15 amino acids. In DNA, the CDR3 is TGTGCCAGCAGCGGCCGGGACAGGGGTATTGAGCCCCAGCATTTT. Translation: CASSGRDRGIEPQHF.

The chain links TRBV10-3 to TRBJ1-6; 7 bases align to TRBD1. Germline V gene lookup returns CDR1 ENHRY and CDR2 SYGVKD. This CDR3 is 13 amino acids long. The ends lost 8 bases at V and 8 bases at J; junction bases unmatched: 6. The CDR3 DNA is TGTGCCATCCACCCAGGGGGGGATTCACCCCTCCACTTT. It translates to CAIHPGGDSPLHF.

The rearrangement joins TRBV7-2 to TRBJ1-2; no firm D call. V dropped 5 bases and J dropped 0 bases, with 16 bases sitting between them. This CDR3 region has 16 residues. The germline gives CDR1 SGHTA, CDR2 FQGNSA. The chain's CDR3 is CASSRGRELANYGYTF. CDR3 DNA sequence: TGTGCCAGCAGCCGGGGTAGGGAGTTAGCTAACTATGGCTACACCTTC.

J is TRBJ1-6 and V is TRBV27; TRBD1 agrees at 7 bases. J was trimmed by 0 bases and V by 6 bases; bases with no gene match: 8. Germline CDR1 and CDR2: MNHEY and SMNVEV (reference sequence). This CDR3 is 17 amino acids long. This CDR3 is CASSLEQGSSYNSPLHF. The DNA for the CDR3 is TGTGCCAGCAGCCTCGAACAGGGGAGCTCCTATAATTCACCCCTCCACTTT.

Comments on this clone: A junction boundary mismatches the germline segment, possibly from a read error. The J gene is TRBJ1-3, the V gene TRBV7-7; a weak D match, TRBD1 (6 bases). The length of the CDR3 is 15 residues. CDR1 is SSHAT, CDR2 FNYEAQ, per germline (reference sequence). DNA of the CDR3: TGTGCTAGCAGCCTGGGACAAGGGCTGGGAAACACCATATATTTT. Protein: CASSLGQGLGNTIYF.

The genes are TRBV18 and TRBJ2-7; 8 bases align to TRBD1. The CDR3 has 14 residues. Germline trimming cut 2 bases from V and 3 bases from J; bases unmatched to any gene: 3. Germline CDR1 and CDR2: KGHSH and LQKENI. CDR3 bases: TGTGCCAGCTCACCAGCGACAGGGGACTACGAGCAGTACTTC. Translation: CASSPATGDYEQYF.

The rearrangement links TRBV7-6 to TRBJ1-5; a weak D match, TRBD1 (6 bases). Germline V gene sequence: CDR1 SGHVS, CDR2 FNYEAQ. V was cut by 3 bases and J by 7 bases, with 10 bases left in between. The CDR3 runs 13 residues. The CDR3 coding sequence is TGTGCCAGCAGCTTCAGGGGAGGCCAGCCCCAGCATTTT. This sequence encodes CASSFRGGQPQHF. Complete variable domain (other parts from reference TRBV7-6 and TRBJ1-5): GAGVSQSPRYKVTKRGQDVALRCDPISGHVSLYWYRQALGQGPEFLTYFNYEAQQDKSGLPNDRFSAERPEGSISTLTIQRTEQRDSAMYRCASSFRGGQPQHFGDGTRLSIL.

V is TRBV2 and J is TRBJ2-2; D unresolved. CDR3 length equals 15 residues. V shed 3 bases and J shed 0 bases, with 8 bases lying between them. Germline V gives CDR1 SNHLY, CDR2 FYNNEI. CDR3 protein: CASSERPPNTGELFF. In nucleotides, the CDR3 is TGTGCCAGCAGTGAGAGGCCCCCGAACACCGGGGAGCTGTTTTTT. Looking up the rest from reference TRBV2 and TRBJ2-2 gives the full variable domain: EPEVTQTPSHQVTQMGQEVILRCVPISNHLYFYWYRQILGQKVEFLVSFYNNEISEKSEIFDDQFSVERPDGSNFTLKIRSTKLEDSAMYFCASSERPPNTGELFFGEGSRLTVL.

The CDR3 DNA reads TGTGCCAGCAGCTTAGCGAGCCACGAGCAGTACTTC. This encodes CASSLASHEQYF. The rearrangement uses TRBV7-2 and TRBJ2-7, with no clear D. Germline CDR1 is SGHTA and CDR2 is FQGNSA. The CDR3 has 12 amino acids. Trimming pared 0 bases from V and 5 bases from J, leaving 5 bases between.

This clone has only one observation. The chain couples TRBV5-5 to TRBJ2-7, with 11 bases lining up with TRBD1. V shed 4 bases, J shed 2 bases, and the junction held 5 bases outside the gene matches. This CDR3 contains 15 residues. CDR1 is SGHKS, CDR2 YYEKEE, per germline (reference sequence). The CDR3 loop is CASSAPGQGAYEQYF. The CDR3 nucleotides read TGTGCCAGCAGCGCTCCGGGACAGGGGGCCTACGAGCAGTACTTC. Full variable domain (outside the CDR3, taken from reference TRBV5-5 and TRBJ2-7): DAGVTQSPTHLIKTRGQQVTLRCSPISGHKSVSWYQQVLGQGPQFIFQYYEKEERGRGNFPDRFSARQFPNYSSELNVNALLLGDSALYLCASSAPGQGAYEQYFGPGTRLTVT.

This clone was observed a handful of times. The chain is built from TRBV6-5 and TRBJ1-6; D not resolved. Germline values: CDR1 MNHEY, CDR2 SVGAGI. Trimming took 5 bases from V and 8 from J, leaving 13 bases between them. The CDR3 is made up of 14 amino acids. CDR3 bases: TGTGCCAGCAGTAGGGCTTCCGGGGATTCACCCCTCCACTTT. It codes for CASSRASGDSPLHF.

The CDR3 bases are TGTGCCAGCAGCTTGGTTTCCTTTGAGAGGGATACGCAGTATTTT. Protein: CASSLVSFERDTQYF. The chain links TRBV5-5 to TRBJ2-3; D is uncertain. This CDR3 contains 15 residues. The germline V gene has CDR1 SGHKS and CDR2 YYEKEE (reference sequence). V was cut by 0 bases and J by 6 bases, with 14 bases left in between.